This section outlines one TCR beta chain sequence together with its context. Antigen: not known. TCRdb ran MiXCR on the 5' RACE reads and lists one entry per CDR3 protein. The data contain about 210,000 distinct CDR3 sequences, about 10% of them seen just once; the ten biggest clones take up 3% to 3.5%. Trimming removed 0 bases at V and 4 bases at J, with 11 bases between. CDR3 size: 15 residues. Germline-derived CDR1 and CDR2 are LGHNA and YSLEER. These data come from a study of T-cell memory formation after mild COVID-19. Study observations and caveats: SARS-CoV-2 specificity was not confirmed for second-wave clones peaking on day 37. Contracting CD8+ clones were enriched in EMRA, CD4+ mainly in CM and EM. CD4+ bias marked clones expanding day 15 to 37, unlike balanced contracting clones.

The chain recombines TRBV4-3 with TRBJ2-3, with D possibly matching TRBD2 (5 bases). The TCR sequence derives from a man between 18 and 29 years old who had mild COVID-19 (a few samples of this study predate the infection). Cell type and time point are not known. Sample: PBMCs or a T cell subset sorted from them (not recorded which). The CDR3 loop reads CASSQDPTGADTQYF. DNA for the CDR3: TGCGCCAGCAGCCAAGACCCGACCGGGGCAGATACGCAGTATTTT.